This record looks at one T cell receptor (beta chain) sequence and its context. This clonotype was observed many times. Its antigen specificity is not known. Per-base quality was not reported, and no clone a single base away is much larger than it. The data were taken from a study of T cells after yellow fever vaccination (dated by TCRdb to about 2019). Notes on the research overall: Libraries from fractions with low cell numbers were prepared with the SMART-Seq v4 Ultra Low Input RNA kit. Bulk PBMC replicates and cell subsets were isolated from blood drawn at multiple timepoints before and after both primary and secondary immunization. Two healthy male donors made up the cohort, one aged 18 to 29 years and the other aged 30 to 39 years. Bulk TCR alpha and beta repertoires were sequenced longitudinally to track T-cell clones before and after primary and booster YFV17D yellow fever vaccination.

The reads were generated on an Illumina NovaSeq 6000. TCR cDNA was made using 5'RACE template switching, a step that added a universal primer site and unique molecular identifiers. cDNA synthesis was primed from both the TCR alpha and TCR beta constant segments. Library amplification involved two PCR steps, and the second step added sample barcodes and sequencing adapters. Libraries were sequenced on Illumina HiSeq 2500 (2x100 bp) or NovaSeq (2x150 bp). The source study handled its data this way. MIGEC was used to demultiplex reads and collapse the reads into UMI consensus sequences, and MiXCR was used for V(D)J alignment. Vaccine-responding clonotypes were defined with edgeR using replicate PBMC samples, requiring FDR below 0.01 and a log2 fold change above 5 up to day 15. CD4 or CD8 identity was assigned to each bulk clonotype according to whether the clonotype was present at higher abundance in the sequenced CD4 repertoire or the sequenced CD8 repertoire. In TCRdb, the public reads were trimmed at Q25 with fastp and aligned with MiXCR, with productive beta chains retained. Records with the same CDR3 protein are collapsed into one entry carrying the most frequent genes and DNA. TCRdb, rather than the study authors, made the V and J calls. This sample has approximately 300,000 distinct CDR3 sequences in its table, and around 10% of those were observed once. The ten top clones hold approximately 3.3% of the sample.

The sample's treatment or condition label, in plain terms: live attenuated yellow fever vaccine strain. PBMCs were isolated from peripheral blood using a standard Ficoll-Paque protocol. Dynabeads CD4 and CD8 positive selection kits were used to isolate the CD4 and CD8 T-cell fractions. TriZol was used to extract RNA from bulk PBMCs, CD4 and CD8 fractions, and dextramer-positive and dextramer-negative fractions. The CDR3 runs 15 amino acids, cysteine and phenylalanine included. Left in the record is the CDR3 DNA by itself, 45 bases read in frame from the first base. The germline V gene yields SGHVS for CDR1 and FQNEAQ for CDR2. The junction shows trimming of 5 bases on V and 0 bases on J, plus 10 bases between the germline ends. The full study reports these points: Only two donors were included in the study, so the extent to which the findings can be generalized is limited. A small fraction of clonotypes showed up in both the CD4 and CD8 compartments, probably as a result of convergent recombination. FACS-sorted repertoires could contain abundant contaminating clonotypes from the bulk population, so computational filtering was required. Compared with the primary T-cell response, the secondary T-cell response was weaker but faster, peaking on day 5 rather than day 15. After the booster, most clones that had expanded after primary vaccination were detected again (roughly 95% of CD4 and under 90% of CD8), suggesting broad maintenance of memory.

The sample was CD4+ T cells sorted from PBMCs, taken 45 days after the yellow fever booster vaccination. This receptor was obtained from a man aged 18 to 35 who received the YFV17D yellow fever vaccine. The receptor chain draws on TRBV7-8 and TRBJ2-2; TRBD2 might be the D gene, on 7 matching bases. For the CDR3, the sequence is CASSGGAANTGELFF. The DNA sequence follows: TGTGCCAGCAGCGGGGGGGCAGCGAACACCGGGGAGCTGTTTTTT. When the CDR3 is completed using the reference TRBV7-8 and TRBJ2-2 genes on either side, the full variable domain is GAGVSQSPRYKVAKRGQDVALRCDPISGHVSLFWYQQALGQGPEFLTYFQNEAQLDKSGLPSDRFFAERPEGSVSTLKIQRTQQEDSAVYLCASSGGAANTGELFFGEGSRLTVL.